The following is a T cell receptor beta chain sequence with its context. Its specificity is unknown. This specimen comes from a study of CD8+ T cells in alopecia areata. Across the study: Treated patients were given oral tofacitinib, which was dosed at 5 to 10 mg twice daily. A 6-month off-drug phase came after tofacitinib, which had lasted 6 to 18 months.

RNA, once extracted, was reverse transcribed into cDNA for use as the sequencing template. The data were produced by immunoSEQ multiplex PCR, yet TCRdb's version contains in-frame clones alone and is incomplete. The sample carries roughly 150,000 clones, around 50% recorded once. Study conclusions and caveats: Mice gave a clearer picture of TCR sharing than patients did, possibly for HLA-related reasons.

The CDR3 is 12 residues long. In germline, CDR1 is KGHSH, CDR2 LQKENI. V was clipped by 0 bases and J by 9 bases, with 6 bases between them. This specimen consisted of CD4+ T cells sorted from blood, obtained at week 0. This chain links TRBV18 with TRBJ2-1; D remains unclear. The clonotype was recovered from a human donor with alopecia areata. CDR3 in amino acids: CASSPPKGEQFF. CDR3 sequence (DNA): TGTGCCAGCTCACCACCGAAGGGTGAGCAGTTCTTC.